The present TCR beta chain was sequenced within a study of T cell responses to AZD1222 COVID-19 vaccine. On this clone: Its antigen is currently unknown.

TCRdb keeps only in-frame clones here, not all; method: immunoSEQ multiplex PCR. The sample records about 140,000 clones, approximately 95% being singletons. This CDR3 comprises 15 residues. The V segment lost 4 bases and the J segment 7 bases; nucleotides outside the gene matches: 9. Germline V lookup: CDR1 ENHRY, CDR2 SYGVKD. General study points: It was only six AZD1222 recipients who were seropositive at baseline.

V gene TRBV10-3 combines with J gene TRBJ1-1; TRBD1 agrees at 10 bases. The specimen comprised peripheral blood, sampled on day 0 of MenACWY control vaccination. This clonotype was sampled from an adult in good health. The CDR3 sequence: CAISVRGQGHLEAFF. CDR3 DNA sequence: TGTGCCATCAGTGTAAGGGGACAGGGGCACCTTGAAGCTTTCTTT.